A single sample is the source of the 26 T cell receptor beta chains below, sequenced in a study of cytomegalovirus exposure and HLA in healthy donors. A multiplex PCR was run with 60 Vbeta primers and 13 Jbeta primers. This table comes from immunoSEQ multiplex PCR, and its TCRdb copy is limited to in-frame clones, with some not included. Its listing shows some 82,000 clones. Sample: PBMCs. The receptors derive from a woman aged 25-40 years in good health and CMV-seronegative.

The V and J genes are TRBV7-9 and TRBJ1-6; D uncertain. Germline assignment: CDR1 SEHNR and CDR2 FQNEAQ (reference sequence). V was trimmed by 7 bases and J by 9 bases, leaving 19 bases between them. The CDR3 is 15 amino acids. The CDR3 DNA sequence: TGTGCCAGCACCGCTTGGGAGGCTTCGACTTCACCCCTCCACTTT. Translated, it gives CASTAWEASTSPLHF.

The chain has TRBV15 and TRBJ2-2, with TRBD1 matching over 11 bases. The CDR3 sequence is 15 residues long. Trimming removed 3 bases from V and 9 bases from J; junction bases left unmatched: 6. From germline, CDR1 is LNHNV and CDR2 YYDKDF (reference sequence). The DNA of the CDR3 is TGTGCCACCAGCAGGGACCGGACAGGGGGCCGGGAGCTGTTTTTT. This codes for CATSRDRTGGRELFF. The full variable domain, with the rest looked up from reference TRBV15 and TRBJ2-2, is DAMVIQNPRYQVTQFGKPVTLSCSQTLNHNVMYWYQQKSSQAPKLLFHYYDKDFNNEADTPDNFQSRRPNTSFCFLDIRSPGLGDTAMYLCATSRDRTGGRELFFGEGSRLTVL.

The rearrangement joins TRBV14 to TRBJ2-7, with 13 positions matching TRBD2. CDR3 length: 15 amino acids. J gave up 3 bases and V 6 bases, and 5 bases lay outside the gene matches. Germline V gene sequence: CDR1 SGHDN, CDR2 FVKESK. CDR3 nucleotide sequence: TGTGCCAGCAGTCGCACTAGCGGGAGGGTCTACGAGCAGTACTTC. Encoded protein: CASSRTSGRVYEQYF.

The J gene is TRBJ1-1, the V gene TRBV15; 7 positions match TRBD1. CDR3 size: 12 residues. The V gene end was trimmed by 2 bases and the J gene end by 8 bases; junction bases not matched to a gene: 2. Germline values: CDR1 LNHNV, CDR2 YYDKDF (reference sequence). The CDR3 here is CATSRRTGEAFF. Written as DNA, the CDR3 is TGTGCCACCAGCAGAAGGACAGGAGAAGCTTTCTTT.

The V call is TRBV4-1, the J call TRBJ1-4; D perhaps matches TRBD1 (5 bases). CDR1 and CDR2 from the germline V gene are MGHRA and YSYEKL. There are 16 residues in the CDR3. V dropped 3 bases and J dropped 4 bases, with 15 bases sitting between them. CDR3 region: CASSHLFRARNEKLFF. The CDR3 region has the DNA TGCGCCAGCAGCCACCTATTCAGGGCCCGTAATGAAAAACTGTTTTTT.

The rearrangement uses TRBV2 and TRBJ1-4, with 8 nucleotides matching TRBD1. Trimming took 6 bases from V and 2 from J; bases not matched to a gene: 5. Germline-derived CDR1 and CDR2 are SNHLY and FYNNEI. The length of the CDR3 is 15 residues. The CDR3 spells CASRRQGITNEKLFF. The CDR3 DNA follows: TGTGCCAGCAGACGACAGGGGATCACTAATGAAAAACTGTTTTTT.

The V call is TRBV5-1, the J call TRBJ1-1; D call uncertain. Germline CDR1 is SGHRS and CDR2 is YFSETQ. V was clipped by 1 base and J by 7 bases, with 17 bases between them. The CDR3 runs 15 residues. CDR3 amino acids: CASSLWARPLDEAFF. As DNA, the CDR3 is TGCGCCAGCAGCTTGTGGGCCCGGCCTTTGGATGAAGCTTTCTTT.

The chain carries TRBV19 and TRBJ1-6; a weak D match, TRBD1 (5 bases). This CDR3 spans 13 amino acids. V was cut by 7 bases and J by 7 bases, with 11 bases left in between. From germline, CDR1 is LNHDA and CDR2 SQIVND (reference sequence). The CDR3 DNA reads TGTGCCAGTAAGATGCGGGGGAATTCACCCCTCCACTTT. It encodes CASKMRGNSPLHF.

This sequence joins TRBV19 and TRBJ2-7; weak D call: TRBD1 (6 bases). The CDR3 length is 13 residues. Germline V gene data show CDR1 as LNHDA and CDR2 as SQIVND (reference sequence). With 3 bases removed from V and 3 bases from J, the gap between germline ends came to 9 bases. The CDR3 loop is CASSIVTGYEQYF. Written as DNA, the CDR3 is TGTGCCAGTAGTATTGTGACAGGCTACGAGCAGTACTTC.

J is TRBJ1-4 and V is TRBV6-1, with TRBD1 identical over 8 bases. Germline loops: CDR1 MNHNS, CDR2 SASEGT. The CDR3 is 15 amino acids. The V segment lost 4 bases and the J segment 5 bases; nucleotides outside the gene matches: 6. The CDR3 reads CASSAWDRRNEKLFF. The CDR3 bases are TGTGCCAGCAGTGCTTGGGACAGGCGCAATGAAAAACTGTTTTTT.

This chain connects TRBV27 to TRBJ1-5; unclear D gene. The germline V gene has CDR1 MNHEY and CDR2 SMNVEV (reference sequence). V lost 5 bases and J lost 0, with 5 bases in between. This CDR3 is built from 13 residues. CDR3 protein: CASSTYSNQPQHF. The CDR3 DNA reads TGTGCCAGCAGTACATATAGCAATCAGCCCCAGCATTTT.

The gene calls are TRBV29-1 and TRBJ2-5, with TRBD1 matching 8 bases. The length of the CDR3 is 12 residues. V trimming: 6 bases; J trimming: 4 bases; junction bases outside the gene matches: 4. The germline V gene encodes CDR1 SQVTM and CDR2 ANQGSEA. In DNA form, the CDR3 reads TGCAGCGTGGGGACAGGAGGAGAGACCCAGTACTTC. It codes for CSVGTGGETQYF.

The chain employs TRBV6-1 and TRBJ1-5, with 7 nucleotides matching TRBD1. The CDR3 length is 15 residues. CDR1 MNHNS and CDR2 SASEGT come from the germline V gene. The V segment lost 3 bases and the J segment 6 bases; nucleotides outside the gene matches: 8. The CDR3 bases are TGTGCCAGCAGTGACGAGGAAGGGGGCTCTCAGCCCCAGCATTTT. Protein product: CASSDEEGGSQPQHF.

The CDR3 nucleotides read TGTGCCAGCAGCCGAGCGGGAGACCGAACCTACGAGCAGTACTTC. It specifies CASSRAGDRTYEQYF. The rearrangement links TRBV7-9 to TRBJ2-7; 8 bases match TRBD2. The trim removed 5 bases at V and 2 bases at J, leaving 8 bases unmatched. The CDR3 runs to 15 residues. In germline, CDR1 is SEHNR, CDR2 FQNEAQ (reference sequence).

The chain has TRBV15 and TRBJ2-5, with D possibly being TRBD1 (5 bases). CDR1 and CDR2 from the germline V gene are LNHNV and YYDKDF (reference sequence). The CDR3 extends over 13 amino acids. Trimming stripped 5 bases from V and 3 bases from J, with 10 bases between. The DNA for the CDR3 is TGTGCCACCAGCGGAAAGGGGAAAGAGACCCAGTACTTC. Residues: CATSGKGKETQYF.

The chain recombines TRBV30 with TRBJ2-7, with 9 bases matching TRBD2. Germline trimming cut 4 bases from V and 7 bases from J; bases unmatched to any gene: 8. The CDR3 extends over 13 amino acids. CDR1 and CDR2 (germline): GTSNPN, SVGIG (reference sequence). CDR3 nucleotides: TGTGCCTGGACTAGCGGGAACGCACGGGAGCAGTACTTC. This sequence encodes CAWTSGNAREQYF.

V gene TRBV4-1 combines with J gene TRBJ2-5, with 7 nucleotides matching TRBD1. CDR1 and CDR2 from the germline V gene are MGHRA and YSYEKL. Trimming removed 1 base from V and 5 bases from J; junction bases left unmatched: 7. The CDR3 extends over 15 amino acids. DNA for the CDR3: TGCGCCAGCAGCCAAGGACAGGGTGGTGGTGAGACCCAGTACTTC. Translation: CASSQGQGGGETQYF.

This chain joins TRBV29-1 and TRBJ1-1; D possibly corresponds to TRBD1 (6 bases). Trimming stripped 7 bases from V and 2 bases from J, with 11 bases between. The CDR3 consists of 12 residues. The germline V gene encodes CDR1 SQVTM and CDR2 ANQGSEA. CDR3 coding DNA: TGCAGCGCCTGGGGGGGCAACACTGAAGCTTTCTTT. Its translation is CSAWGGNTEAFF.

As DNA, the CDR3 is TGTGCCAGCAGCGACGGCCGGGGGACGTTCTATGAAAAACTGTTTTTT. Its translation is CASSDGRGTFYEKLFF. This chain uses TRBV2 with TRBJ1-4; a weak D match, TRBD1 (5 bases). The V gene's germline CDR1 is SNHLY and CDR2 FYNNEI. This CDR3 comprises 16 residues. The V end lost 6 bases, the J end lost 6 bases, and 20 bases lay between the germline ends.

This chain uses TRBV18 with TRBJ1-1, with D perhaps matching TRBD1 (5 bases). Germline CDR1 is KGHSH and CDR2 is LQKENI. Trimming shortened V by 6 bases and J by 3 bases, and 14 bases separated the two germline ends. This CDR3 comprises 14 residues. The CDR3 DNA sequence: TGTGCCAGCTCGACAGAGGGAGGAGACACTGAAGCTTTCTTT. This translates into CASSTEGGDTEAFF.

The chain combines TRBV5-6 with TRBJ2-5; D possibly corresponds to TRBD2 (5 bases). Germline loops: CDR1 SGHDT, CDR2 YYEEEE. This CDR3 comprises 14 residues. Trimming removed 5 bases from V and 4 bases from J, with 15 bases in between. The CDR3 loop is CASRPTRSGETQYF. The CDR3 region has the DNA TGTGCCAGCAGACCTACTAGAAGCGGAGAGACCCAGTACTTC.

The chain has TRBV29-1 and TRBJ1-4, with 8 bases that match TRBD1. This CDR3 has 13 amino acids. With V trimmed by 7 bases and J by 7 bases, 8 bases remained unmatched. Germline CDR1 reads SQVTM; CDR2 reads ANQGSEA. In DNA form, the CDR3 reads TGCAGCGCCACGGACAGGGCCGTTGAAAAACTGTTTTTT. Translated: CSATDRAVEKLFF.

The rearrangement uses TRBV10-3 and TRBJ1-1; 10 bases align to TRBD1. From germline, CDR1 is ENHRY and CDR2 SYGVKD. V dropped 0 bases and J dropped 5; count of bases not matched to a gene: 9. The CDR3 is 17 amino acids. CDR3 bases: TGTGCCATCAGTGAGTCCAGACAGGGGGCGTTACGTACTGAAGCTTTCTTT. It specifies CAISESRQGALRTEAFF.

This chain joins TRBV6-5 and TRBJ1-1, with a weak D call TRBD1 (6 bases). V dropped 2 bases and J dropped 4 bases, with 11 bases sitting between them. This CDR3 spans 14 amino acids. Germline CDR1 and CDR2: MNHEY and SVGAGI. The CDR3 nucleotides read TGTGCCAGCAGTTACCTCCCGGACAGCACTGAAGCTTTCTTT. Translating gives CASSYLPDSTEAFF.

The CDR3 loop is CASSLGRNTEAFF. The DNA for the CDR3 is TGTGCCAGCAGTTTAGGCAGGAACACTGAAGCTTTCTTT. The chain couples TRBV27 to TRBJ1-1; D remains unclear. CDR1 and CDR2 (germline): MNHEY, SMNVEV (reference sequence). The CDR3 covers 13 residues. V was clipped by 2 bases and J by 1 base, with 5 bases between them.

J is TRBJ2-5 and V is TRBV30; possible D gene TRBD2, 7 bases. The CDR3 totals 15 residues. Trimming took 0 bases from V and 5 from J, leaving 16 bases between them. Per the germline V gene, CDR1 is GTSNPN and CDR2 is SVGIG (reference sequence). In nucleotides, the CDR3 is TGTGCCTGGAGTGTAGGGGGGGGGTTGAGGGAGACCCAGTACTTC. Its protein product is CAWSVGGGLRETQYF.